This TCR beta chain was identified in a study of PD-1 blockade in classical Hodgkin lymphoma. Whole-study results and caveats: CD4+ TCR diversity, unlike CD8+, rose significantly by C4D1. Nivolumab initiation under 1 year post-ASCT meant exclusion. Factors driving the repertoire differences, possibly disease activity or prior therapy, remain undefined.

About this clone: Its antigen remains unidentified.

Produced via immunoSEQ multiplex PCR; TCRdb's table is partial and in-frame only. Of 32,000 or so clones detected, roughly nine tenths appear once; the ten largest clones hold 0.4% to 0.5%. Documented time point: cycle 4 day 1 (C4D1), after less than 7 weeks of nivolumab. Every patient experienced relapse after autologous stem cell transplantation, and brentuximab vedotin exposure varied. Magnetic negative selection was used to purify CD4+ T cells from PBMCs that had been thawed. This specimen consisted of CD4+ T cells from blood, obtained before the fourth cycle of nivolumab. This receptor was obtained from a human donor with classical Hodgkin lymphoma.

CDR3: CASSVASFSGELFF. The CDR3 DNA reads as TGTGCCAGCAGTGTCGCCAGCTTCTCCGGGGAGCTGTTTTTT. This chain uses TRBV6-4 with TRBJ2-2; D is unclear. CDR1 MRHNA and CDR2 SNTAGT come from the germline V gene. V was clipped by 4 bases and J by 6 bases, with 12 bases between them. The CDR3 has 14 residues.